This T cell receptor (beta chain) was identified during a study of blood T cells in healthy people across ages (dated by TCRdb to about 2015). As for the study more broadly: Template switching captured roughly one uniquely barcoded TCR beta cDNA molecule per two T cells in model experiments. To avoid experimental bias, donors of different ages were distributed randomly across sequencing lanes. To track age-related changes in TCR beta repertoire diversity, the study relied on deep sequencing normalized with unique cDNA molecular identifiers. Four age groups were formed from the donors: young (average about 17 years), middle-aged (around 39), aged (about 62) and long-lived (more than 75). Two additional independent replicas of 1 million unique cDNA reads from the same blood draw were analyzed for two donors (one aged 18 to 30 and one aged 80 or older).

Reading the germline V gene gives CDR1 SQVTM and CDR2 ANQGSEA. At the junction V is shortened by 4 bases and J by 3 bases, with 11 bases in between. Inclusive of the bounding cysteine and phenylalanine, the CDR3 is 13 residues long. Only the CDR3 part of the read is kept: 39 bases, read in frame from the first base. Systemically healthy Caucasian individuals from Russia, 39 in total and aged about 6 to 95 years, were included as donors. Approximately 10 milliliters of peripheral blood were collected from each donor into EDTA-treated Vacutainer tubes. Ficoll-Paque density-gradient centrifugation was used to isolate PBMCs, with at least 6 million obtained per sample. Total RNA was extracted from PBMCs with Trizol reagent, with at least 5.5 micrograms obtained per sample. For every donor, an aliquot of PBMCs went through flow cytometry to measure the percentages of naive CD45RAhigh/CD27high T cells.

General conclusions and limits of the study: Compared with the aged group, the long-lived group had more naive CD4+ T cells, fewer expanded clones and increased TCR diversity, a pattern suggesting age selection. Because donor CMV infection status was unknown, age-related changes in expanded clonotypes were potentially confounded. Observed TCR beta diversity per million T cells fell roughly linearly with age, and a significant reduction was already apparent by age around 40. Conclusive comparison of naive and antigen-experienced compartments was prevented by the profiling of bulk unsorted PBMCs. Estimates of total diversity based on one million sequenced T cells were regarded as lower bounds and as underestimates. A strong correlation was found between observed TCR beta diversity and the percentage of naive T cells measured by flow cytometry.

Concerning this clonotype itself: Its antigen is currently not known. Base qualities are not provided; no much larger clone lies one nucleotide away.

The library was obtained by 5' RACE. The instrument given in TCRdb is Illumina HiSeq 2500. A second roughly 6 to 12 cycle PCR used a sample-barcoded 5' primer and a J-beta primer mix. A template-switch 5' adaptor carrying 12 random nucleotides introduced a unique molecular identifier onto each TCR beta cDNA molecule. Each sample yielded at least 2.5 million CDR3-containing paired-end reads. First-strand cDNA was synthesized from all RNA with the Mint cDNA synthesis kit, primed by a TRBC-specific oligonucleotide. All cDNA was treated with uracil-DNA glycosylase and then went through a first 18-cycle PCR with the universal primers M1SS and BC2_uni_R. The authors' analysis ran thus. For normalization, 1 million high-quality reads were randomly selected from each sample, with every read carrying a distinct molecular identifier. Instead of being binned into consensus sequences, reads that shared molecular identifiers were thrown out. CDR3 identification, clonotype clustering and error correction used MiTCR with a Q25 quality threshold and the strictest error-elimination algorithm. Lower-bound total TCR beta diversity was estimated with a nonparametric unseen species model using Euler transformation. The public reads were reanalyzed by TCRdb: fastp trimming at Q25, MiXCR alignment, in-frame beta chains only. Each record represents a unique CDR3 protein, reported with the most common genes and DNA among its rows. V and J calls and clone size were set by TCRdb, not the authors. This sample has about 1,500,000 distinct CDR3 sequences in its table, and around 42% of those were observed once. The ten largest account for roughly 7.9% of the sample.

The TCR was taken from a young woman in good health. The sequencing sample was made of blood. The chain uses TRBV29-1 and TRBJ2-3; the D region possibly corresponds to TRBD1 (7 bases align). The sequenced DNA is TGCAGCGTTGGCAGGGGGGAAACAGATACGCAGTATTTT. The encoded protein is CSVGRGETDTQYF.